One sample yielded the 12 T cell receptor beta chains listed below, sequenced in a study of blood T cell repertoires in COVID-19. Some clones are missing from TCRdb's copy, which holds only in-frame ones; the method was immunoSEQ multiplex PCR. The sample has 300,000 to 350,000 clones; around 90% are singletons. The sequencing sample was made of PBMCs or T cells enriched from blood (not recorded which). These receptors were collected from a man under 40 who had recovered from COVID-19.

V is TRBV10-3 and J is TRBJ2-7; 10 bases are a match to TRBD1. The germline CDR1 and CDR2 sequences are ENHRY and SYGVKD. CDR3 size: 16 residues. The J segment lost 6 bases and the V segment lost 2 bases, leaving 10 bases of the junction unmatched. The CDR3 sequence is CAISETGTGVWGEQYF. DNA of the CDR3: TGTGCCATCAGTGAGACCGGGACAGGGGTTTGGGGCGAGCAGTACTTC.

The V call is TRBV6-5, the J call TRBJ1-6, with D possibly being TRBD1 (5 bases). This CDR3 comprises 15 residues. CDR1 MNHEY and CDR2 SVGAGI come from the germline V gene. V lost 2 bases and J lost 7, with 12 bases in between. The CDR3 loop is CASSYGQGENSPLHF. The CDR3 DNA sequence: TGTGCCAGCAGTTACGGTCAGGGTGAAAATTCACCCCTCCACTTT.

The chain carries TRBV10-3 and TRBJ1-5; TRBD1 matches 9 bases. CDR1 is ENHRY, CDR2 SYGVKD, per germline. CDR3 size: 16 residues. The trim removed 2 bases at V and 2 bases at J, leaving 4 bases unmatched. The CDR3 coding sequence is TGTGCCATCAGTGAGAAAGGGACAGGGCGCAATCAGCCCCAGCATTTT. Encoded protein: CAISEKGTGRNQPQHF.

The chain couples TRBV11-2 to TRBJ2-2; 11 bases align to TRBD2. Trimming took 1 base from V and 1 from J; bases not matched to a gene: 2. The germline gives CDR1 SGHAT, CDR2 FQNNGV. The CDR3 contains 17 residues. The CDR3 sequence: CASSLGTSGLNTGELFF. CDR3 nucleotides: TGTGCCAGCAGCTTAGGGACTAGCGGGCTGAACACCGGGGAGCTGTTTTTT.

The CDR3 bases are TGTGCCAGCAGCAACTCGTATAATTCACCCCTCCACTTT. It codes for CASSNSYNSPLHF. This chain joins TRBV6-2 or TRBV6-3 and TRBJ1-6; no clear D. There are 13 residues in the CDR3. From germline, CDR1 is MNHEY and CDR2 SVGEGT. V was pared by 6 bases and J by 4 bases, with 7 bases between.

V and J are TRBV7-9 and TRBJ2-3, with a weak D call TRBD2 (5 bases). This CDR3 comprises 14 residues. Germline V gives CDR1 SEHNR, CDR2 FQNEAQ (reference sequence). V was cut by 5 bases and J by 1 base, with 10 bases left in between. CDR3 DNA sequence: TGTGCCAGCAGCCGGACTGCCGGCACAGATACGCAGTATTTT. Its translation: CASSRTAGTDTQYF.

The chain employs TRBV5-4 and TRBJ2-3, with a tentative D call TRBD1 (7 bases). Looked up from germline, CDR1 is SGHNT and CDR2 is YYREEE (reference sequence). The CDR3 loop spans 15 amino acids. Trimming removed 4 bases at V and 1 base at J, with 13 bases between. The CDR3 DNA sequence: TGTGCCAGCAGCATCCAGGGGGGAGGCACAGATACGCAGTATTTT. Encoded protein: CASSIQGGGTDTQYF.

This clone was found a few times. This chain links TRBV4-1 with TRBJ2-5, with 8 bases that match TRBD2. In germline, CDR1 is MGHRA, CDR2 YSYEKL. V dropped 0 bases and J dropped 5; count of bases not matched to a gene: 14. CDR3 length: 18 amino acids. This CDR3 reads CASSQDGIAGSWGETQYF. CDR3 DNA sequence: TGCGCCAGCAGCCAAGATGGAATAGCGGGGTCGTGGGGGGAGACCCAGTACTTC.

The chain has TRBV18 and TRBJ2-3; D may be TRBD2 (5 bases). V gave up 5 bases and J gave up 2 bases, with 8 bases separating them. The CDR3 contains 13 residues. Germline V gene lookup returns CDR1 KGHSH and CDR2 LQKENI. CDR3 DNA: TGTGCCAGCTCAGGACTTATCACAGATACGCAGTATTTT. Its protein product is CASSGLITDTQYF.

The rearrangement joins TRBV11-2 to TRBJ2-5, with D perhaps matching TRBD2 (6 bases). The CDR3 length is 13 residues. The germline V gene has CDR1 SGHAT and CDR2 FQNNGV. V was trimmed by 5 bases and J by 5 bases, leaving 12 bases between them. The CDR3 nucleotides read TGTGCCAGCAGCCCCCGACTAGTTGAGACCCAGTACTTC. This gives the protein CASSPRLVETQYF. Using reference TRBV11-2 and TRBJ2-5 for the parts outside the CDR3, the full variable domain is EAGVAQSPRYKIIEKRQSVAFWCNPISGHATLYWYQQILGQGPKLLIQFQNNGVVDDSQLPKDRFSAERLKGVDSTLKIQPAKLEDSAVYLCASSPRLVETQYFGPGTRLLVL.

This clone appeared once. The CDR3 sequence is CASSPSMRSTEKLFF. The CDR3 region has the DNA TGCGCCAGCAGCCCGAGTATGAGGTCAACCGAAAAACTGTTTTTT. The chain joins TRBV5-1 to TRBJ1-4; D is undetermined. Germline V gene lookup returns CDR1 SGHRS and CDR2 YFSETQ. This CDR3 is built from 15 residues. Trimming took 4 bases from V and 8 from J, leaving 18 bases between them.

The chain combines TRBV10-3 with TRBJ2-7, with TRBD1 matching over 8 bases. Germline loops: CDR1 ENHRY, CDR2 SYGVKD. This CDR3 is built from 14 residues. Unmatched junction bases numbered 6, after V lost 4 bases and J lost 4 bases. The CDR3 DNA reads as TGTGCCATCAGTGCGGCAGGGGGCTCATACGAGCAGTACTTC. This translates into CAISAAGGSYEQYF.